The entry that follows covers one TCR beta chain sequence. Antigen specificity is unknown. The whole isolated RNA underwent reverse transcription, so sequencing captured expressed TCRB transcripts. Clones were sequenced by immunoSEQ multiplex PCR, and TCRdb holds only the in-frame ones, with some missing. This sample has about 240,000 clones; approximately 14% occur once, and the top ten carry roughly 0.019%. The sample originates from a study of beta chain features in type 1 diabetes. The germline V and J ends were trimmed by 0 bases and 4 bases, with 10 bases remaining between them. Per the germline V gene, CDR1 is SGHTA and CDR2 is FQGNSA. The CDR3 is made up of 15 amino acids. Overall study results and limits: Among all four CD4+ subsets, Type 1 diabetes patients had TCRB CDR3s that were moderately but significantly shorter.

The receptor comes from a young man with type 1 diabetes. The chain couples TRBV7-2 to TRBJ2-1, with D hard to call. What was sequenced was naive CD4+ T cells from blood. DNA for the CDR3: TGTGCCAGCAGCTTAGCGCTTCGGTCGTACAATGAGCAGTTCTTC. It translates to CASSLALRSYNEQFF.